The clone carrying this TCR beta chain is a singleton in its sample. Its antigen is not identified. Data came from immunoSEQ multiplex PCR; TCRdb stores just in-frame clones and leaves some out. The profile shows 30,000 to 45,000 clones, around 80% of them singletons. The germline gives CDR1 SGDLS, CDR2 YYNGEE. The CDR3 has 15 amino acids. V dropped 3 bases and J dropped 4; count of bases not matched to a gene: 3. As for time point: week 11, during vaccination. Each dose delivered 300 ug of mutant IDH1 20-mer peptide subcutaneously with imiquimod. The sample comes from a study of a mutant IDH1 vaccine in newly diagnosed glioma.

The V gene is TRBV9, the J gene TRBJ2-1, with 11 bases aligning to TRBD2. The sequence derives from a woman aged 25 to 39 with glioma. Some clones in this sample may be carry-over from other donors' samples. The starting material was peripheral blood mononuclear cells (PBMCs), obtained from a glioma patient whose treatment included an IDH1 peptide vaccine. The CDR3 DNA reads TGTGCCAGCAGCGGAACTAGCGGGGGATACAATGAGCAGTTCTTC. Protein product: CASSGTSGGYNEQFF. The full variable domain, with the rest looked up from reference TRBV9 and TRBJ2-1, is DSGVTQTPKHLITATGQRVTLRCSPRSGDLSVYWYQQSLDQGLQFLIQYYNGEERAKGNILERFSAQQFPDLHSELNLSSLELGDSALYFCASSGTSGGYNEQFFGPGTRLTVL.